Listed below are T cell receptor beta chains from one sample, sequenced in a study of T cell responses to AZD1222 COVID-19 vaccine. Measured with immunoSEQ multiplex PCR; TCRdb has only the in-frame clones, and not every one. The sample lists fewer than 300,000 clones; 80% to 95% were seen once. The starting material was peripheral blood, obtained on day 0 of AZD1222 vaccination. These TCRs come from an adult in good health. Both conserved end residues are part of each CDR3. Fields, in order: V gene, CDR3 protein.

v_gene: TRBV3-1/TRBV3-2; CDR3aa: CASSQVPDTQYF
v_gene: TRBV6-5; CDR3aa: CASSSYARPYGYTF
v_gene: TRBV20-1; CDR3aa: CSAQDRNTQYF
v_gene: TRBV19; CDR3aa: CASSRNRAGGEQYF
v_gene: TRBV11-2; CDR3aa: CASSRLPTSGGNEQFF
v_gene: TRBV5-1; CDR3aa: CASRRQGGTEAFF
v_gene: TRBV5-1; CDR3aa: CASRQGGATYEQYF
v_gene: TRBV15; CDR3aa: CATSRDPEAQQLFF
v_gene: TRBV7-8; CDR3aa: CASSLPPRGQTYEQYF
v_gene: TRBV24-1; CDR3aa: CATSDPGLAGGANEQFF
v_gene: TRBV5-4; CDR3aa: CASSFSGGTDTQYF
v_gene: TRBV12-3/TRBV12-4; CDR3aa: CASSLDRGRGAFF
v_gene: TRBV28; CDR3aa: CATIHQGGSDTQYF
v_gene: TRBV3-1/TRBV3-2; CDR3aa: CASSQLPNEQFF
v_gene: TRBV9; CDR3aa: CASSVAGAGGEKLFF
v_gene: TRBV2; CDR3aa: CASSGAGELFF
v_gene: TRBV10-3; CDR3aa: CAIRGLSGELFF
v_gene: TRBV27; CDR3aa: CASSPIPGTGINEQYF
v_gene: TRBV28; CDR3aa: CASSLYWGWDTGELFF
v_gene: TRBV28; CDR3aa: CASLEAQGYEQYF
v_gene: TRBV9; CDR3aa: CASSGGVNTEAFF
v_gene: TRBV3-1/TRBV3-2; CDR3aa: CASSQDPTANSYNEQFF
v_gene: TRBV24-1; CDR3aa: CAPQPVQGNQPQHF
v_gene: TRBV6-2/TRBV6-3; CDR3aa: CASSYSGRRNTGELFF